The rows below give T cell receptor beta chains drawn from one sample of a study of cytomegalovirus exposure and HLA in healthy donors. Clones were read by immunoSEQ multiplex PCR, and TCRdb kept only the in-frame ones, dropping some. The sample has roughly 71,000 clones, 74% seen once. Sequenced input: PBMCs. Receptor source: a human donor in good health. The CDR3 runs from the conserved cysteine through the conserved F or W. Each record gives: V gene, D gene, J gene, clone size, CDR3 protein, CDR3 DNA. D genes are given only for firm matches. A row's size may be missing; if present it is once, few, many or a size class.

v_call: TRBV4-1; d_call: TRBD1; j_call: TRBJ2-5; clone_size: -; cdr3_aa: CASRRTGIEETQYF; cdr3_nt: TGCGCCAGCAGGAGGACAGGGATAGAAGAGACCCAGTACTTC
v_call: TRBV15; d_call: -; j_call: TRBJ2-7; clone_size: -; cdr3_aa: CATSRDSPRLAYEQYF; cdr3_nt: TGTGCCACCAGCAGAGATTCCCCTCGTTTAGCCTACGAGCAGTACTTC
v_call: TRBV14; d_call: -; j_call: TRBJ1-1; clone_size: few; cdr3_aa: CASSPFMNTEAFF; cdr3_nt: TGTGCCAGCAGCCCATTCATGAACACTGAAGCTTTCTTT
v_call: TRBV5-1; d_call: TRBD2; j_call: TRBJ2-2; clone_size: -; cdr3_aa: CASSPGTSGSLTGELFF; cdr3_nt: TGCGCCAGCAGCCCCGGGACTAGCGGGAGTCTAACCGGGGAGCTGTTTTTT
v_call: TRBV6-5; d_call: TRBD2; j_call: TRBJ2-7; clone_size: -; cdr3_aa: CASSWGGVGYEQYF; cdr3_nt: TGTGCCAGCAGTTGGGGGGGAGTAGGGTACGAGCAGTACTTC
v_call: TRBV5-1; d_call: TRBD1; j_call: TRBJ2-7; clone_size: -; cdr3_aa: CASSLTGEEQYF; cdr3_nt: TGCGCCAGCAGCCTCACAGGGGAAGAGCAGTACTTC
v_call: TRBV27; d_call: -; j_call: TRBJ2-7; clone_size: -; cdr3_aa: CASSLSEGDEQYF; cdr3_nt: TGTGCCAGCAGTTTATCCGAGGGGGACGAGCAGTACTTC
v_call: TRBV30; d_call: -; j_call: TRBJ2-7; clone_size: -; cdr3_aa: CAWSRAYEQYF; cdr3_nt: TGTGCCTGGAGTCGGGCCTACGAGCAGTACTTC
v_call: TRBV7-9; d_call: TRBD1; j_call: TRBJ1-2; clone_size: -; cdr3_aa: CASSHLIGTGSNYGYTF; cdr3_nt: TGTGCCAGCAGCCATCTCATCGGGACAGGGTCTAACTATGGCTACACCTTC
v_call: TRBV12-5; d_call: TRBD1; j_call: TRBJ2-3; clone_size: -; cdr3_aa: CASGLSTGTVTDTQYF; cdr3_nt: TGTGCTAGTGGTTTAAGTACCGGGACAGTCACAGATACGCAGTATTTT
v_call: TRBV11-3; d_call: -; j_call: TRBJ1-1; clone_size: -; cdr3_aa: CASSFSAGNEAFF; cdr3_nt: TGTGCCAGCAGCTTCTCCGCTGGCAATGAAGCTTTCTTT
v_call: TRBV28; d_call: TRBD1; j_call: TRBJ1-1; clone_size: once; cdr3_aa: CASSPGTGRKSGTEAFF; cdr3_nt: TGTGCCAGCAGTCCCGGGACAGGTCGAAAATCAGGAACTGAAGCTTTCTTT
v_call: TRBV6-5; d_call: -; j_call: TRBJ1-5; clone_size: -; cdr3_aa: CASRGAGQPQHF; cdr3_nt: TGTGCCAGCCGCGGGGCAGGGCAGCCCCAGCATTTT
v_call: TRBV11-3; d_call: TRBD2; j_call: TRBJ2-7; clone_size: -; cdr3_aa: CASSFRGTSSYEQYF; cdr3_nt: TGTGCCAGCAGCTTCCGCGGGACTAGTTCCTACGAGCAGTACTTC
v_call: TRBV7-9; d_call: -; j_call: TRBJ1-2; clone_size: once; cdr3_aa: CASSLSATNYGYTF; cdr3_nt: TGTGCCAGCAGCTTAAGCGCGACTAACTATGGCTACACCTTC
v_call: TRBV30; d_call: TRBD1; j_call: TRBJ1-3; clone_size: -; cdr3_aa: CAWSLTGTGNTIYF; cdr3_nt: TGTGCCTGGAGTTTGACAGGGACTGGAAACACCATATATTTT
v_call: TRBV25-1; d_call: TRBD1; j_call: TRBJ2-7; clone_size: -; cdr3_aa: CASSPQGAYEQYF; cdr3_nt: TGTGCCAGCAGTCCCCAGGGGGCCTACGAGCAGTACTTC
v_call: TRBV10-3; d_call: TRBD2; j_call: TRBJ2-2; clone_size: -; cdr3_aa: CAISPGLATGELFF; cdr3_nt: TGTGCCATCAGCCCGGGACTAGCCACCGGGGAGCTGTTTTTT
v_call: TRBV25-1; d_call: TRBD1; j_call: TRBJ1-2; clone_size: once; cdr3_aa: CASSPGSQGDRGYTF; cdr3_nt: TGTGCCAGCAGCCCGGGAAGTCAGGGGGATAGAGGCTACACCTTC
v_call: TRBV5-1; d_call: TRBD1; j_call: TRBJ2-7; clone_size: -; cdr3_aa: CASSLGTGSSYEQYF; cdr3_nt: TGCGCCAGCAGCTTGGGGACAGGGAGCTCCTACGAGCAGTACTTC
v_call: TRBV4-2; d_call: TRBD1; j_call: TRBJ2-2; clone_size: -; cdr3_aa: CASSYVGDRGSDTGELFF; cdr3_nt: TGTGCCAGCAGCTATGTAGGGGACAGGGGTTCCGACACCGGGGAGCTGTTTTTT
v_call: TRBV10-3; d_call: -; j_call: TRBJ2-5; clone_size: -; cdr3_aa: CATAKGGRGQETQYF; cdr3_nt: TGTGCCACCGCCAAGGGAGGAAGGGGCCAAGAGACCCAGTACTTC
v_call: TRBV7-3; d_call: TRBD2; j_call: TRBJ2-1; clone_size: -; cdr3_aa: CASSSGGNEQFF; cdr3_nt: TGTGCCAGCAGCTCGGGGGGGAATGAGCAGTTCTTC
v_call: TRBV7-9; d_call: -; j_call: TRBJ1-1; clone_size: -; cdr3_aa: CSSRATVNTEAFF; cdr3_nt: TGTTCCAGCAGGGCTACAGTGAACACTGAAGCTTTCTTT
v_call: TRBV28; d_call: TRBD1; j_call: TRBJ2-7; clone_size: -; cdr3_aa: CASSLEDREYEQYF; cdr3_nt: TGTGCCAGCAGTTTAGAGGACAGGGAGTACGAGCAGTACTTC
v_call: TRBV29-1; d_call: TRBD2; j_call: TRBJ2-5; clone_size: few; cdr3_aa: CSVEAGVGETQYF; cdr3_nt: TGCAGCGTTGAGGCGGGAGTAGGGGAGACCCAGTACTTC
v_call: TRBV6-6; d_call: TRBD2; j_call: TRBJ2-7; clone_size: -; cdr3_aa: CASSRGIGGRDEQYF; cdr3_nt: TGTGCCAGCAGCCGGGGTATCGGGGGGAGGGACGAGCAGTACTTC
v_call: TRBV28; d_call: -; j_call: TRBJ2-3; clone_size: -; cdr3_aa: CASSFPSGDTQYF; cdr3_nt: TGTGCCAGCAGTTTTCCTAGTGGAGATACGCAGTATTTT
v_call: TRBV6-1; d_call: TRBD1; j_call: TRBJ1-1; clone_size: -; cdr3_aa: CASSEIRGPEF; cdr3_nt: TGTGCCAGCAGTGAAATAAGGGGGCCAGAGTTT